This T cell receptor (beta chain) was documented in a study of blood T cells in healthy people across ages. Primed by a sample-barcoded 5' primer and a J-beta primer mix, a second PCR proceeded for 7 to 11 cycles. In TCRdb, the 5' RACE reads were re-called with MiXCR into one record per CDR3 protein. Here the sample spans 600,000 to 850,000 distinct CDR3 sequences, more than 20% being singletons. Regarding this clonotype: Its antigen is unidentified. At one end the junction does not follow the germline gene, possibly because of a read error.

Study findings and constraints: Unsorted PBMC material precluded a definitive naive versus antigen-experienced comparison.

Germline CDR1 DFQATT, CDR2 SNEGSKA (reference sequence). The CDR3 totals 13 residues. Another study also made use of these data, one on T cells of mothers and their children.

The clonotype was recovered from a boy aged 5-17 years in good health. The chain is built from TRBV20-1 and TRBJ2-1, with 7 bases aligning to TRBD2. Sequencing input: blood. The CDR3 DNA sequence: TGCAGTGCTAGGGCGGGAGAGGGCAATAAGCAGTTCTTC. This gives the protein CSARAGEGNKQFF.